These 14 T cell receptor beta chains came from one sample sequenced in a study of blood T cell repertoires in COVID-19. TCRdb's table, derived via immunoSEQ multiplex PCR, lists solely in-frame clones and lacks some. This table has 330,000 or so clones, 88% appearing once. The sample was PBMCs or T cells enriched from blood (not recorded which). Source of these receptors: a woman aged 30 to 39 who had been exposed to COVID-19.

The chain has TRBV6-2 or TRBV6-3 and TRBJ1-2, with 9 bases fitting TRBD1. After removal of 6 bases from V and 7 bases from J, the junction contained 18 bases not matched to a gene. The CDR3 loop spans 17 amino acids. Germline loops: CDR1 MNHEY, CDR2 SVGEGT. CDR3 amino acids: CASSPPASRDRVRGYTF. The CDR3 DNA is TGTGCCAGCAGCCCCCCCGCGTCCCGGGACAGGGTTCGTGGCTACACCTTC.

The chain couples TRBV6-5 to TRBJ2-2; 8 positions match TRBD1. The CDR3 spans 14 residues. Germline CDR1 is MNHEY and CDR2 is SVGAGI. V shed 8 bases and J 3 bases; nucleotides not matched to a gene: 5. CDR3 region: CASGQGEDTGELFF. CDR3 sequence (DNA): TGTGCCAGCGGACAGGGTGAGGACACCGGGGAGCTGTTTTTT.

The chain recombines TRBV27 with TRBJ1-5; 10 positions match TRBD1. The CDR3 is made up of 14 amino acids. V was pared by 9 bases and J by 6 bases, with 8 bases of the junction left unmatched. Germline V gene data show CDR1 as MNHEY and CDR2 as SMNVEV (reference sequence). The CDR3 loop is CASRRTGGAQPQHF. CDR3 in DNA: TGTGCCAGTCGTAGGACAGGGGGAGCTCAGCCCCAGCATTTT.

J is TRBJ2-5 and V is TRBV9; 8 bases map to TRBD2. Trimming removed 0 bases from V and 4 bases from J; junction bases left unmatched: 8. Germline CDR1 and CDR2: SGDLS and YYNGEE. The length of the CDR3 is 16 residues. CDR3 sequence reads: CASSVDGAGVRETQYF. CDR3 sequence (DNA): TGTGCCAGCAGCGTAGACGGAGCGGGAGTTAGAGAGACCCAGTACTTC.

The genes are TRBV9 and TRBJ2-7; 14 bases agree with TRBD2. Looked up from germline, CDR1 is SGDLS and CDR2 is YYNGEE. With 2 bases clipped from V and 3 bases from J, the junction kept 10 bases outside the gene matches. The CDR3 contains 18 residues. CDR3 sequence: CASSVAGLAGDGGYEQYF. In DNA form, the CDR3 reads TGTGCCAGCAGCGTGGCGGGACTAGCGGGAGACGGAGGCTACGAGCAGTACTTC.

J is TRBJ2-7 and V is TRBV19, with D possibly being TRBD2 (6 bases). Trimming pared 1 base from V and 6 bases from J, leaving 10 bases between. CDR3 length equals 13 residues. Per germline, CDR1 LNHDA and CDR2 SQIVND (reference sequence). CDR3 sequence: CASSIVRDSEQYF. The CDR3 DNA follows: TGTGCCAGTAGTATAGTTCGGGACTCCGAGCAGTACTTC.

This clone was counted only a few times. The rearrangement links TRBV3-1 (or the pseudogene TRBV3-2) to TRBJ1-4; D uncertain. Trimming stripped 4 bases from V and 5 bases from J, with 14 bases between. Germline V gives CDR1 LGHDT, CDR2 YNNKEL (reference sequence). This CDR3 is built from 15 residues. This CDR3 reads CASSPYFSSNEKLFF. DNA for the CDR3: TGTGCCAGCAGCCCATACTTCTCAAGCAATGAAAAACTGTTTTTT.

V usage is TRBV11-2 and J usage is TRBJ2-5, with D unresolved. Trimming removed 5 bases from V and 4 bases from J, with 14 bases in between. Germline loops: CDR1 SGHAT, CDR2 FQNNGV. This CDR3 comprises 14 residues. The CDR3 loop is CASSVTPVVETQYF. CDR3 bases: TGTGCCAGCAGCGTCACTCCCGTCGTAGAGACCCAGTACTTC.

This clone has more than one count but fewer than ten. The chain is built from TRBV10-2 and TRBJ1-5; D is perhaps TRBD1 (6 bases). Germline lookup yields CDR1 WSHSY and CDR2 SAAADI. The CDR3 is 13 amino acids. Trimming removed 2 bases from V and 6 bases from J, with 8 bases in between. CDR3 DNA: TGCGCCAGCAGTGAGATAGGGGGTCAGCCCCAGCATTTT. This codes for CASSEIGGQPQHF.

V and J are TRBV7-3 and TRBJ2-3; perhaps TRBD1 as D (5 bases). CDR1 and CDR2 from the germline V gene are SGHTA and FQGTGA. V dropped 5 bases and J dropped 0 bases, with 12 bases sitting between them. The CDR3 loop spans 15 amino acids. The CDR3 nucleotides are TGTGCCAGCAGCCCAATGGGGCGTAGCACAGATACGCAGTATTTT. Amino acid sequence: CASSPMGRSTDTQYF.

V usage is TRBV28 and J usage is TRBJ1-5; 8 positions agree with TRBD1. V lost 5 bases to trimming and J lost 3 bases; unmatched junction nucleotides: 6. Germline values: CDR1 MDHEN, CDR2 SYDVKM. This CDR3 has 15 residues. The CDR3 sequence: CASSIDRGTNQPQHF. The CDR3 DNA follows: TGTGCCAGCAGTATAGACAGGGGTACCAATCAGCCCCAGCATTTT.

The chain joins TRBV19 to TRBJ2-1; possible D gene TRBD2, 5 bases. CDR1 is LNHDA, CDR2 SQIVND, per germline (reference sequence). V was trimmed by 1 base and J by 3 bases, leaving 16 bases between them. This CDR3 has 17 amino acids. CDR3 loop: CASSIGLASAIYNEQFF. The CDR3 region has the DNA TGTGCCAGTAGTATAGGCCTAGCTTCTGCGATCTACAATGAGCAGTTCTTC.

This clone was seen more than once but under ten times. This chain links TRBV30 with TRBJ1-1; no reliable D call. Between the trimmed V and J ends, which lost 2 bases and 11 bases, there was a span of 21 bases. The CDR3 is made up of 14 amino acids. Per germline, CDR1 GTSNPN and CDR2 SVGIG (reference sequence). In DNA form, the CDR3 reads TGTGCCTGGAGTTCCTCGAACACGGGGTCTAACGCTTTCTTT. Translation gives CAWSSSNTGSNAFF.

V usage is TRBV15 and J usage is TRBJ1-4, with 7 bases fitting TRBD1. Germline V lookup: CDR1 LNHNV, CDR2 YYDKDF (reference sequence). The V and J ends lost 3 bases and 5 bases, in that order; junction bases with no gene match: 6. The CDR3 totals 15 residues. The CDR3 DNA sequence: TGTGCCACCAGCAGGGACAGGAGTTACAATGAAAAACTGTTTTTT. Translating gives CATSRDRSYNEKLFF.